A selection of T cell receptor beta chains follows, all from one sample in a study of early T cells in non-severe SARS-CoV-2 infection. TCRdb re-called the 5' RACE reads with MiXCR, one entry per CDR3 protein. The table records about 46,000 distinct CDR3 sequences, 5.4% of them present only once. The source was whole blood, collected at baseline. These receptors came from an adult who was a healthcare worker with PCR-confirmed SARS-CoV-2 infection or an uninfected control (not recorded which). Both conserved end residues are part of each CDR3. The order of the fields is J gene, clone size, V gene, D gene, CDR3 protein, CDR3 DNA. D genes are given only for firm matches. Expanded clones are given a class, and other clones once, few, many or no size at all.

j_call: TRBJ1-1
clone_size: few
v_call: TRBV4-1
d_call: -
cdr3_aa: CASSQEQELNTEAFF
cdr3_nt: TGCGCCAGCAGCCAAGAACAGGAGTTAAACACTGAAGCTTTCTTT

j_call: TRBJ2-1
clone_size: many
v_call: TRBV20-1
d_call: -
cdr3_aa: CSARHEQFF
cdr3_nt: TGCAGTGCTAGGCATGAGCAGTTCTTC

j_call: TRBJ1-5
clone_size: many
v_call: TRBV20-1
d_call: -
cdr3_aa: CSARGPYSNQPQHF
cdr3_nt: TGCAGTGCTAGAGGACCTTATAGCAATCAGCCCCAGCATTTT

j_call: TRBJ2-1
clone_size: many
v_call: TRBV20-1
d_call: -
cdr3_aa: CSPAGQYNEQFF
cdr3_nt: TGCAGTCCTGCGGGTCAATACAATGAGCAGTTCTTC

j_call: TRBJ1-2
clone_size: many
v_call: TRBV5-1
d_call: -
cdr3_aa: CASSRTQNYGYTF
cdr3_nt: TGCGCCAGCAGCCGGACACAAAACTATGGCTACACCTTC

j_call: TRBJ2-1
clone_size: -
v_call: TRBV11-2
d_call: TRBD2
cdr3_aa: CASSPRAGGLSYNEQFF
cdr3_nt: TGTGCCAGCAGCCCCCGGGCGGGAGGACTCTCCTACAATGAGCAGTTCTTC

j_call: TRBJ2-1
clone_size: many
v_call: TRBV14
d_call: TRBD2
cdr3_aa: CASSTGGYNDGQFF
cdr3_nt: TGTGCCAGCTCCACCGGGGGGTACAATGATGGGCAGTTCTTC

j_call: TRBJ1-2
clone_size: -
v_call: TRBV12-3/TRBV12-4
d_call: TRBD1
cdr3_aa: CASSASGGVGYGYTF
cdr3_nt: TGTGCCAGCAGTGCTTCAGGGGGGGTAGGCTATGGCTACACCTTC

j_call: TRBJ2-3
clone_size: many
v_call: TRBV6-6
d_call: TRBD2
cdr3_aa: CASTGTSGRADTQYF
cdr3_nt: TGTGCCAGCACCGGGACTAGCGGGAGGGCGGATACGCAGTATTTT

j_call: TRBJ1-1
clone_size: many
v_call: TRBV30
d_call: -
cdr3_aa: CAWSGGGTEAFF
cdr3_nt: TGTGCCTGGAGTGGGGGAGGCACTGAAGCTTTCTTT

j_call: TRBJ1-1
clone_size: many
v_call: TRBV11-2
d_call: TRBD1
cdr3_aa: CASSLGHTGGANTEAFF
cdr3_nt: TGTGCCAGCAGCTTAGGCCACACAGGGGGCGCGAACACTGAAGCTTTCTTT

j_call: TRBJ2-5
clone_size: many
v_call: TRBV19
d_call: -
cdr3_aa: CASSMEEGVTQYF
cdr3_nt: TGTGCCAGTAGTATGGAGGAGGGTGTGACCCAGTACTTC

j_call: TRBJ2-3
clone_size: -
v_call: TRBV5-5
d_call: -
cdr3_aa: CASSLMEFTDTQYF
cdr3_nt: TGTGCCAGCAGCTTGATGGAGTTCACAGATACGCAGTATTTT

j_call: TRBJ1-4
clone_size: few
v_call: TRBV27
d_call: -
cdr3_aa: CASSFRSRRGEKLFF
cdr3_nt: TGTGCCAGCAGTTTTCGGTCGAGGAGGGGTGAAAAACTGTTTTTT

j_call: TRBJ2-7
clone_size: many
v_call: TRBV27
d_call: -
cdr3_aa: CASSPKSVSSYEQYF
cdr3_nt: TGTGCCAGCAGTCCGAAGTCGGTAAGCTCCTACGAGCAGTACTTC

j_call: TRBJ2-4
clone_size: many
v_call: TRBV7-8
d_call: TRBD1
cdr3_aa: CASSLGGQKNIQYF
cdr3_nt: TGTGCCAGCAGCTTAGGGGGACAGAAAAACATTCAGTACTTC

j_call: TRBJ2-2
clone_size: many
v_call: TRBV6-4
d_call: TRBD2
cdr3_aa: CASSDGRDTGELFF
cdr3_nt: TGTGCCAGCAGTGACGGGAGGGACACCGGGGAGCTGTTTTTT

j_call: TRBJ2-1
clone_size: many
v_call: TRBV18
d_call: TRBD1
cdr3_aa: CASSPDRGYSYNEQFF
cdr3_nt: TGTGCCAGCTCACCCGACAGGGGATACTCCTACAATGAGCAGTTCTTC

j_call: TRBJ1-4
clone_size: few
v_call: TRBV4-1
d_call: TRBD1
cdr3_aa: CASSLRQGTNEKLFF
cdr3_nt: TGCGCCAGCAGCCTCAGACAGGGAACTAATGAAAAACTGTTTTTT

j_call: TRBJ2-1
clone_size: -
v_call: TRBV29-1
d_call: TRBD2
cdr3_aa: CSLGGSGLSINEQFF
cdr3_nt: TGCAGCTTGGGAGGGTCGGGACTTTCTATCAATGAGCAGTTCTTC

j_call: TRBJ1-2
clone_size: few
v_call: TRBV7-9
d_call: -
cdr3_aa: CASSLDHRSYGYTF
cdr3_nt: TGTGCCAGCAGCTTAGATCACAGATCCTATGGCTACACCTTC

j_call: TRBJ2-1
clone_size: many
v_call: TRBV5-6
d_call: -
cdr3_aa: CASSLGQYYNEQFF
cdr3_nt: TGTGCCAGCAGCTTGGGCCAATACTACAATGAGCAGTTCTTC

j_call: TRBJ2-2
clone_size: many
v_call: TRBV19
d_call: -
cdr3_aa: CASSIAVATGELFF
cdr3_nt: TGTGCCAGTAGTATAGCAGTGGCCACCGGGGAGCTGTTTTTT

j_call: TRBJ2-5
clone_size: many
v_call: TRBV20-1
d_call: TRBD2
cdr3_aa: CSAGKLAGAVGTQYF
cdr3_nt: TGCAGTGCTGGAAAACTAGCGGGAGCGGTTGGGACCCAGTACTTC

j_call: TRBJ2-3
clone_size: many
v_call: TRBV28
d_call: -
cdr3_aa: CASSWTINTDTQYF
cdr3_nt: TGTGCCAGCAGTTGGACTATAAACACAGATACGCAGTATTTT

j_call: TRBJ2-5
clone_size: few
v_call: TRBV29-1
d_call: -
cdr3_aa: CSVEEAETQYF
cdr3_nt: TGCAGCGTTGAAGAGGCAGAGACCCAGTACTTC

j_call: TRBJ2-7
clone_size: few
v_call: TRBV19
d_call: -
cdr3_aa: CASSARSWDEQYF
cdr3_nt: TGTGCCAGTTCAGCCCGCAGCTGGGACGAGCAGTACTTC

j_call: TRBJ2-1
clone_size: many
v_call: TRBV29-1
d_call: TRBD1
cdr3_aa: CSVSAGTGTYNEQFF
cdr3_nt: TGCAGCGTATCAGCCGGGACAGGGACCTACAATGAGCAGTTCTTC

j_call: TRBJ2-2
clone_size: many
v_call: TRBV4-1
d_call: -
cdr3_aa: CASSQEMTGPRLFF
cdr3_nt: TGCGCCAGCAGCCAAGAAATGACCGGTCCTCGGCTGTTTTTT

j_call: TRBJ1-1
clone_size: -
v_call: TRBV9
d_call: -
cdr3_aa: CASSTGRLNTEAFF
cdr3_nt: TGTGCCAGCAGCACCGGACGTTTGAACACTGAAGCTTTCTTT

j_call: TRBJ2-7
clone_size: many
v_call: TRBV19
d_call: -
cdr3_aa: CASSEGGYEQYF
cdr3_nt: TGTGCCAGTAGCGAGGGGGGGTACGAGCAGTACTTC

j_call: TRBJ2-1
clone_size: many
v_call: TRBV12-3/TRBV12-4
d_call: -
cdr3_aa: CASSFLRSVRTPESYNEQFF
cdr3_nt: TGTGCCAGCAGTTTTCTAAGATCGGTCAGAACTCCCGAATCCTACAATGAGCAGTTCTTC

j_call: TRBJ2-3
clone_size: many
v_call: TRBV10-3
d_call: TRBD2
cdr3_aa: CAASPIAGTDTQYF
cdr3_nt: TGTGCCGCCAGCCCGATAGCGGGAACAGATACGCAGTATTTT

j_call: TRBJ2-1
clone_size: many
v_call: TRBV5-1
d_call: -
cdr3_aa: CASSLAGNYNEQFF
cdr3_nt: TGCGCCAGCAGCTTGGCGGGAAACTACAATGAGCAGTTCTTC

j_call: TRBJ2-7
clone_size: many
v_call: TRBV5-5
d_call: TRBD1
cdr3_aa: CASSRGTGGDEQYF
cdr3_nt: TGTGCCAGCAGCCGCGGGACAGGGGGTGACGAGCAGTACTTC

j_call: TRBJ1-2
clone_size: many
v_call: TRBV7-2
d_call: TRBD1
cdr3_aa: CASSLARTGDGYTF
cdr3_nt: TGTGCCAGCAGCTTAGCGAGGACAGGGGATGGCTACACCTTC

j_call: TRBJ2-3
clone_size: few
v_call: TRBV30
d_call: -
cdr3_aa: CAWIVSGDTQYF
cdr3_nt: TGTGCCTGGATAGTCTCGGGGGATACGCAGTATTTT

j_call: TRBJ1-6
clone_size: many
v_call: TRBV6-1
d_call: -
cdr3_aa: CASTRDNSPLHF
cdr3_nt: TGTGCCAGCACACGGGATAATTCACCCCTCCACTTT

j_call: TRBJ1-6
clone_size: -
v_call: TRBV6-5
d_call: TRBD1
cdr3_aa: CASSYSMEGASNSPLHF
cdr3_nt: TGTGCCAGCAGTTACTCGATGGAGGGGGCCTCTAATTCACCCCTCCACTTT

j_call: TRBJ2-7
clone_size: once
v_call: TRBV20-1
d_call: -
cdr3_aa: CSASAELWTVTYEQYF
cdr3_nt: TGCAGTGCTAGCGCCGAGCTTTGGACAGTTACCTACGAGCAGTACTTC

j_call: TRBJ1-2
clone_size: few
v_call: TRBV18
d_call: TRBD1
cdr3_aa: CASSRGTDNYGYTF
cdr3_nt: TGTGCCAGCTCCCGAGGGACAGACAACTATGGCTACACCTTC

j_call: TRBJ2-3
clone_size: many
v_call: TRBV20-1
d_call: -
cdr3_aa: CSARGRISSTDTQYF
cdr3_nt: TGCAGTGCCCGAGGCCGGATATCTAGCACAGATACGCAGTATTTT

j_call: TRBJ2-1
clone_size: many
v_call: TRBV18
d_call: TRBD2
cdr3_aa: CASSPPTSGIGEQFF
cdr3_nt: TGTGCCAGCTCACCACCTACTAGCGGGATAGGTGAGCAGTTCTTC